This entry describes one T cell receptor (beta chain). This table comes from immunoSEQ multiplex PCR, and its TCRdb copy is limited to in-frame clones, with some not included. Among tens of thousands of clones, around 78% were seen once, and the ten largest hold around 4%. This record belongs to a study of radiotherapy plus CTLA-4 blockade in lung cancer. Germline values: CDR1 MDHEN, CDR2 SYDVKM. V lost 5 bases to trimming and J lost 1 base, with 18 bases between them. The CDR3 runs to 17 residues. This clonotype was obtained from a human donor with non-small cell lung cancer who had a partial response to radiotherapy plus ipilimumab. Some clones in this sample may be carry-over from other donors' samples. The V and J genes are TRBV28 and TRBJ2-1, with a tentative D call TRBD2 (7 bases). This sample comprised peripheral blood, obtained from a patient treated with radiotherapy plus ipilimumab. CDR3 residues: CASSTDGAGASYNEQFF. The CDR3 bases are TGTGCCAGCAGTACCGACGGCGCGGGGGCTTCCTACAATGAGCAGTTCTTC.